Shown below are 4 T cell receptor beta chains from a single sample sequenced in a study of shared clonotypes between healthy human individuals. The method was immunoSEQ multiplex PCR; TCRdb's version includes in-frame clones alone and lacks a portion of them. Altogether around 1.1 million clones are present, 60% to 85% being singletons, with the ten largest covering about 0.89%. Sequenced material: memory CD4+ T cells from PBMCs. Subset specified: CD45RA-negative fraction. These receptor sequences come from a man younger than 35 in good health. Some clones in this sample may be carry-over from other donors' samples.

This clone is a singleton in its sample. The chain carries TRBV7-3 and TRBJ2-1; a possible D gene is TRBD2 (6 bases). V was trimmed by 3 bases and J by 4 bases, leaving 7 bases between them. Germline V gene lookup returns CDR1 SGHTA and CDR2 FQGTGA. The CDR3 runs 13 residues. CDR3 sequence: CASSFGTYNEQFF. CDR3 bases: TGTGCCAGCAGCTTCGGGACTTACAATGAGCAGTTCTTC.

The J gene is TRBJ2-1, the V gene TRBV28; TRBD1 agrees at 11 bases. V shed 6 bases, J shed 6 bases, and the junction held 13 bases outside the gene matches. This CDR3 comprises 17 residues. The germline CDR1 and CDR2 sequences are MDHEN and SYDVKM. The CDR3 nucleotides read TGTGCCAGCAGCACGGACAGGGGGCTTGGGTTTCTCAATGAGCAGTTCTTC. It is translated as CASSTDRGLGFLNEQFF. The full variable domain, rest sourced from reference TRBV28 and TRBJ2-1, is DVKVTQSSRYLVKRTGEKVFLECVQDMDHENMFWYRQDPGLGLRLIYFSYDVKMKEKGDIPEGYSVSREKKERFSLILESASTNQTSMYLCASSTDRGLGFLNEQFFGPGTRLTVL.

As to this clone: Other DNA sequences of this sample code for an identical CDR3. V and J are TRBV5-1 and TRBJ1-2; no firm D call. V was cut by 0 bases and J by 6 bases, with 6 bases left in between. Germline V gene lookup returns CDR1 SGHRS and CDR2 YFSETQ. The CDR3 has 12 residues. CDR3 sequence reads: CASSLDGNGYTF. The CDR3 DNA follows: TGCGCCAGCAGCTTGGACGGCAATGGCTACACCTTC.

With regard to this clone: A read error may produce the germline difference seen at one junction end. The chain recombines TRBV19 with TRBJ1-5, with unresolved D. The CDR3 sequence is 13 residues long. CDR1 and CDR2 (germline): LNHDA, SQIVND (reference sequence). For the CDR3, the DNA is TGTGCCAGTAGTATAGACAGGAATCAGCTCCAGCATTTT. It translates to CASSIDRNQLQHF. The full variable domain, completed using reference TRBV19 and TRBJ1-5, is DGGITQSPKYLFRKEGQNVTLSCEQNLNHDAMYWYRQDPGQGLRLIYYSQIVNDFQKGDIAEGYSVSREKKESFPLTVTSAQKNPTAFYLCASSIDRNQLQHFGDGTRLSIL.